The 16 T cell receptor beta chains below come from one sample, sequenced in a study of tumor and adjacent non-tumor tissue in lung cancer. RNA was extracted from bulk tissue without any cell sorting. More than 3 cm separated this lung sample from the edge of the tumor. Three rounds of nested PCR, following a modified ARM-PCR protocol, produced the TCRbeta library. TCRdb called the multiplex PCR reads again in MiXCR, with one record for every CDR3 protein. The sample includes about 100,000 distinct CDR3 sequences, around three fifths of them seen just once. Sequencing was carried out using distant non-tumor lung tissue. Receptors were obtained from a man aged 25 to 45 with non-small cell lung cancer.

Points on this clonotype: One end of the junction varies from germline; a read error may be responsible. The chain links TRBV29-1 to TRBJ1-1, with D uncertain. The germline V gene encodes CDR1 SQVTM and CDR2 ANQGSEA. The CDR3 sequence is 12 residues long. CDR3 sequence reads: CCVEDLDAEAFF. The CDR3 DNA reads TGCTGCGTCGAAGATTTGGACGCTGAAGCTTTCTTT. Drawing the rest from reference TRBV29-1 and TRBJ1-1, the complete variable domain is SAVISQKPSRDICQRGTSLTIQCQVDSQVTMMFWYRQQPGQSLTLIATANQGSEATYESGFVIDKFPISRPNLTFSTLTVSNMSPEDSSIYLCCVEDLDAEAFFGQGTRLTVV.

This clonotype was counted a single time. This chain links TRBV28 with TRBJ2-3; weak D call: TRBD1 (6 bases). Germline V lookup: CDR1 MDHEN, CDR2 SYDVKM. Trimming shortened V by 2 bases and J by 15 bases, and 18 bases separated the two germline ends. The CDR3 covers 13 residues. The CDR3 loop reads CASSLGTTDMQYF. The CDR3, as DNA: TGTGCCAGCAGTTTAGGGACAACAGATATGCAATATTTT. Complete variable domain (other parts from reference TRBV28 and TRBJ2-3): DVKVTQSSRYLVKRTGEKVFLECVQDMDHENMFWYRQDPGLGLRLIYFSYDVKMKEKGDIPEGYSVSREKKERFSLILESASTNQTSMYLCASSLGTTDMQYFGPGTRLTVL.

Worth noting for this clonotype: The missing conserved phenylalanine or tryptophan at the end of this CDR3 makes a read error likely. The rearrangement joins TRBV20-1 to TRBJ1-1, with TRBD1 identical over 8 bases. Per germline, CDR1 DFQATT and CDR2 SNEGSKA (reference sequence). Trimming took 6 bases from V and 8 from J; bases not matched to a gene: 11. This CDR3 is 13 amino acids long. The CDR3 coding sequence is TGCAGTGCACACGGGTTCAGGACAGGGGAAGCTTTCCTT. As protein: CSAHGFRTGEAFL.

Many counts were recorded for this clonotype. CDR3: CASSPEGGPSGYGYTF. For the CDR3, the DNA is TGTGCCAGCAGCCCGGAGGGCGGGCCGAGCGGCTATGGCTACACCTTC. The chain uses TRBV5-4 and TRBJ1-2, with D unclear. CDR1 and CDR2 from the germline V gene are SGHNT and YYREEE (reference sequence). The V end lost 4 bases, the J end lost 4 bases, and 20 bases lay between the germline ends. The length of the CDR3 is 16 residues.

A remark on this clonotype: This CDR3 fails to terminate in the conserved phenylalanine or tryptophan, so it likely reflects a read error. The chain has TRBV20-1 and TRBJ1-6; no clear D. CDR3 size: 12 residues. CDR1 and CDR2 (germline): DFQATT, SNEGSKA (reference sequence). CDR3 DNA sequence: TGCAGTGCTCGAGAGGGAAGTTCACCCCTCCACTGT. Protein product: CSAREGSSPLHC.

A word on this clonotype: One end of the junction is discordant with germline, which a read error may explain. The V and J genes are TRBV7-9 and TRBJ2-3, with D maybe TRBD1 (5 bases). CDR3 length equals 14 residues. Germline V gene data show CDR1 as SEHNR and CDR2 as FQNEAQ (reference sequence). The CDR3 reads CASSLDSIADMQYF. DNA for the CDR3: TGTGCCAGCAGCCTAGACAGCATTGCAGATATGCAGTATTTT.

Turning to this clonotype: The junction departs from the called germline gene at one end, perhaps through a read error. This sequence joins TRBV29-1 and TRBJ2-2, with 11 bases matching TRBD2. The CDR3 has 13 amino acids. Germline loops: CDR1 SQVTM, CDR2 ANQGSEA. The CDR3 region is CSGGDEAGGELFF. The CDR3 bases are TGTAGCGGGGGGGATGAGGCCGGCGGGGAGCTGTTTTTT.

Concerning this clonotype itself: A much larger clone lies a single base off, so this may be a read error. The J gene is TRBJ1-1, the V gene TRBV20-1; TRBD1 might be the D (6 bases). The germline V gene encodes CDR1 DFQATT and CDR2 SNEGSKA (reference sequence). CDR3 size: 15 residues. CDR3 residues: CGASADFFQGTEAFF. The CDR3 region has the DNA TGCGGTGCTTCCGCCGACTTTTTTCAGGGGACTGAAGCTTTCTTT.

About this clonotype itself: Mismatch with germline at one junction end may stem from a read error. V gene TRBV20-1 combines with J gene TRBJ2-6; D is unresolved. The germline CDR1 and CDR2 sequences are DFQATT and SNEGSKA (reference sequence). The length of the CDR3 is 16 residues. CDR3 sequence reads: CSANPNTVSGVNVLTF. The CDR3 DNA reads TGCAGTGCTAACCCGAACACAGTCTCTGGGGTCAACGTCCTGACTTTC.

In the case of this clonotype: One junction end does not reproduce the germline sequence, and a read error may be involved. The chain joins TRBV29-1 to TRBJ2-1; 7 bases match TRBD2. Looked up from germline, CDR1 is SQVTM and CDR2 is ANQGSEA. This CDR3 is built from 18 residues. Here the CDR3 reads CSVEPRGLAEGSYIEQLF. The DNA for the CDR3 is TGCAGCGTTGAGCCCCGTGGGCTAGCGGAGGGCTCCTACATTGAGCAGTTATTC.

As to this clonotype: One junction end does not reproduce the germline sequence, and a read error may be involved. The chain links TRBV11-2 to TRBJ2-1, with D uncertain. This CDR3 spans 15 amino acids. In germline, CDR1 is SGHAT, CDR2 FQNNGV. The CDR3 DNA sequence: TGTGCCAGTGGACCCTCACGTAGCTTCTACAATGAGCAATTCTTC. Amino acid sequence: CASGPSRSFYNEQFF.

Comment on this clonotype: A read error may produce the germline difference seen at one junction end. This CDR3 is CSVSTGGSRDEQLF. The CDR3 bases are TGCAGCGTTTCGACAGGGGGCTCCCGGGATGAGCAGCTCTTC. The J gene is TRBJ2-1, the V gene TRBV29-1; 10 nucleotides line up with TRBD1. Germline CDR1 reads SQVTM; CDR2 reads ANQGSEA. The CDR3 has 14 amino acids.

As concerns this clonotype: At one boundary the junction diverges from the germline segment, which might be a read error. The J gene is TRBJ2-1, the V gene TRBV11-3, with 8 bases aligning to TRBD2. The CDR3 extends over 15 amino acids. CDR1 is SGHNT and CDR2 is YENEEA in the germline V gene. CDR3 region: CVSSLGSGGGNEQFF. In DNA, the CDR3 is TGTGTCAGCAGCTTAGGTTCGGGAGGGGGGAATGAGCAGTTCTTC. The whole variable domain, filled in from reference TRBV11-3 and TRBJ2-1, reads EAGVVQSPRYKIIEKKQPVAFWCNPISGHNTLYWYLQNLGQGPELLIRYENEEAVDDSQLPKDRFSAERLKGVDSTLKIQPAELGDSAVYLCVSSLGSGGGNEQFFGPGTRLTVL.

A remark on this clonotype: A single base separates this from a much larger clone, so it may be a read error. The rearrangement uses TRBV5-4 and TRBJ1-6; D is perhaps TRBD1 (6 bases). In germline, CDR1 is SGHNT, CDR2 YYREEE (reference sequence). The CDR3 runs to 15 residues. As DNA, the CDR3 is TGTGTCAGCAGCTTGGACAGCCGAAATAATTCACCCCTCCACTTT. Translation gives CVSSLDSRNNSPLHF.

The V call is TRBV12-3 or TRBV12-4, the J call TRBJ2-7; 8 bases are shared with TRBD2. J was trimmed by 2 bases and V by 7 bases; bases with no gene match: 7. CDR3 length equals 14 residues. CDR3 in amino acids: CASITLAGTYEQYF. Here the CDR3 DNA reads TGTGCCAGCATCACCCTAGCGGGCACCTACGAGCAGTACTTC.

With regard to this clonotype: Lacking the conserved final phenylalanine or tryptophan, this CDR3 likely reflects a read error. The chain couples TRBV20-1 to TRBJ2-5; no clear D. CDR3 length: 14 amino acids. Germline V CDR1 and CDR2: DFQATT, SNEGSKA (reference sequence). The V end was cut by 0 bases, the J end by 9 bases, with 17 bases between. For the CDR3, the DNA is TGCAGTGCTAGAGACGGGCCCTCCGGCGAGGCCCAGTACTTA. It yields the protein CSARDGPSGEAQYL.